One and the same sample provided the 18 T cell receptor beta chains below, sequenced in a study of metastatic and nonmetastatic thyroid tumors. Among the patients, none had received any treatment before thyroid surgery. TCRdb re-clonotyped the PCR reads via MiXCR. The sample shows over 15,000 clones, over 25% of them seen only once. Sequenced: tumor tissue. The source of these receptors is a male donor with papillary thyroid cancer or a benign thyroid nodule (not recorded which). Some clones in this sample may be carry-over from other donors' samples.

In this sample, this clone turned up many times. One base away lies a much larger clone, so this may be a sequencing read error. V usage is TRBV5-6 and J usage is TRBJ2-3; TRBD1 aligns across 9 bases. Germline CDR1 and CDR2: SGHDT and YYEEEE. The CDR3 contains 15 residues. V gave up 0 bases and J gave up 6 bases; unmatched junction bases: 5. CDR3 region: CASSLDRTGVDTQYF. CDR3 bases: TGTGCCAGCAGCTTGGACAGGACAGGGGTCGATACGCAGTATTTT.

This clone is labeled as medium-sized. CDR3 DNA sequence: TGTGCCAGCAGTCGGGAGGGGACAGTGAGCTCCTATAATTCACCCCTCCACTTT. Protein sequence: CASSREGTVSSYNSPLHF. The rearrangement links TRBV27 to TRBJ1-6, with 7 nucleotides matching TRBD1. Germline trimming cut 5 bases from V and 0 bases from J; bases unmatched to any gene: 10. The CDR3 runs to 18 residues. Looked up from germline, CDR1 is MNHEY and CDR2 is SMNVEV (reference sequence).

This clone turned up a few times. The rearrangement links TRBV4-1 to TRBJ1-6; D remains unclear. The CDR3 spans 17 residues. Germline lookup yields CDR1 MGHRA and CDR2 YSYEKL. V shed 0 bases and J shed 0 bases, with 9 bases lying between them. CDR3 nucleotides: TGCGCCAGCAGCCAAGAGTCTGAGCTCTCCTATAATTCACCCCTCCACTTT. Amino acids: CASSQESELSYNSPLHF.

The chain joins TRBV6-4 to TRBJ2-2; no firm D call. CDR3 size: 13 residues. Trimming took off 7 bases at V and 6 bases at J, with 12 bases between the two ends. Looked up from germline, CDR1 is MRHNA and CDR2 is SNTAGT. As DNA, the CDR3 is TGTGCCAGCAACCAAGGTGGCCCCGGGGAGCTGTTTTTT. The encoded protein is CASNQGGPGELFF.

This clone was found a few times. This chain connects TRBV19 to TRBJ1-3; no reliable D call. Deletions cut 4 bases from V and 0 bases from J, with 10 bases between. The germline gives CDR1 LNHDA, CDR2 SQIVND (reference sequence). The CDR3 is 15 residues long. CDR3 residues: CASSTWGASGNTIYF. In nucleotides, the CDR3 is TGTGCCAGTAGTACCTGGGGAGCCTCTGGAAACACCATATATTTT.

This clone was seen at least ten times. This chain joins TRBV20-1 and TRBJ1-1; possible D gene TRBD1, 5 bases. Germline CDR1 is DFQATT and CDR2 is SNEGSKA (reference sequence). Trimming stripped 0 bases from V and 8 bases from J, with 16 bases between. This CDR3 comprises 14 residues. The CDR3 protein is CSARDHSRGTEAFF. The CDR3 region has the DNA TGCAGTGCTAGAGATCATTCACGGGGCACAGAAGCTTTCTTT.

This rearrangement joins TRBV5-1 to TRBJ2-1, with 8 bases identical to TRBD1. The V gene end was trimmed by 3 bases and the J gene end by 3 bases; junction bases not matched to a gene: 5. There are 15 residues in the CDR3. Germline V gene sequence: CDR1 SGHRS, CDR2 YFSETQ. The CDR3 nucleotides are TGCGCCAGCAGCTCGGTACAGGGGGTCTACAATGAGCAGTTCTTC. Protein: CASSSVQGVYNEQFF.

This clone was recorded many times. The CDR3 nucleotides are TGTGCCAGCAGTGAAGTGGCAGGGGAAGGTGAAAAACTGTTTTTT. It encodes CASSEVAGEGEKLFF. This chain connects TRBV6-1 to TRBJ1-4, with a weak D call TRBD1 (6 bases). Trimming shortened V by 1 base and J by 7 bases, and 13 bases separated the two germline ends. Germline values: CDR1 MNHNS, CDR2 SASEGT. The CDR3 sequence is 15 residues long.

By share, this clone ranks as medium-sized. This CDR3 is CASSVGATGELFF. Written as DNA, the CDR3 is TGTGCCAGCAGCGTTGGGGCGACCGGGGAGCTGTTTTTT. The V gene is TRBV9, the J gene TRBJ2-2, with D perhaps TRBD1 (5 bases). Trimming removed 2 bases at V and 5 bases at J, with 7 bases between. Germline V gene lookup returns CDR1 SGDLS and CDR2 YYNGEE. This CDR3 is built from 13 residues.

This clone is medium-sized (0.01 to 0.1%) by share. The V gene is TRBV11-1, the J gene TRBJ2-5; no clear D gene. The V end was cut by 1 base, the J end by 0 bases, with 6 bases between. The CDR3 has 14 amino acids. The germline CDR1 and CDR2 sequences are SGHAT and FQDESV (reference sequence). CDR3 DNA sequence: TGTGCCAGCAGCTTAGACGTCTACCAAGAGACCCAGTACTTC. Translating it yields CASSLDVYQETQYF. The entire variable domain, with the rest obtained from reference TRBV11-1 and TRBJ2-5, is as follows: EAEVAQSPRYKITEKSQAVAFWCDPISGHATLYWYRQILGQGPELLVQFQDESVVDDSQLPKDRFSAERLKGVDSTLKIQPAELGDSAMYLCASSLDVYQETQYFGPGTRLLVL.

The gene calls are TRBV11-1 and TRBJ2-3; 7 bases fit TRBD2. The V and J ends lost 4 bases and 2 bases, in that order; junction bases with no gene match: 12. The length of the CDR3 is 17 residues. Germline V gives CDR1 SGHAT, CDR2 FQDESV (reference sequence). This CDR3 is CASSSTLARGITDTQYF. CDR3 coding DNA: TGTGCCAGCAGCTCTACACTAGCGCGGGGAATCACAGATACGCAGTATTTT.

Details on this clone: Sequence at one end of the junction differs from germline and may be a read error. This sequence joins TRBV28 and TRBJ2-6; unclear D gene. Germline CDR1 MDHEN, CDR2 SYDVKM. The CDR3 is made up of 16 amino acids. The chain's CDR3 is CASSPDSISWANFLTF. CDR3 nucleotide sequence: TGTGCCAGCAGTCCGGATAGCATCTCTTGGGCCAACTTCCTGACTTTC. Full variable domain (remainder filled in from reference TRBV28 and TRBJ2-6): DVKVTQSSRYLVKRTGEKVFLECVQDMDHENMFWYRQDPGLGLRLIYFSYDVKMKEKGDIPEGYSVSREKKERFSLILESASTNQTSMYLCASSPDSISWANFLTFGAGSRLTVL.

This clone rates as medium-sized. The CDR3 DNA follows: TGTGCCAGCAGTGAATGGGGTAACGGGGGACACCAAGAGACCCAGTACTTC. Translation gives CASSEWGNGGHQETQYF. This chain links TRBV25-1 with TRBJ2-5; D may be TRBD2 (6 bases). Germline lookup yields CDR1 MGHDK and CDR2 SYGVNS. With 1 base removed from V and 0 bases from J, the gap between germline ends came to 15 bases. CDR3 length: 17 residues.

This chain connects TRBV6-1 to TRBJ2-7, with 7 nucleotides matching TRBD2. Germline V gene sequence: CDR1 MNHNS, CDR2 SASEGT. The ends lost 1 base at V and 12 bases at J; junction bases unmatched: 15. This CDR3 comprises 15 residues. The CDR3 DNA sequence: TGTGCCAGCAGTGAAGAGGCTAGCGGAGGACTACGAGGGTACTTC. The encoded protein is CASSEEASGGLRGYF.

This chain joins TRBV28 and TRBJ2-3; 8 nucleotides match TRBD2. Germline V gives CDR1 MDHEN, CDR2 SYDVKM. The CDR3 length is 16 residues. J was trimmed by 4 bases and V by 5 bases; bases with no gene match: 11. The CDR3 loop is CASSRISGVNADTQYF. The CDR3 nucleotides read TGTGCCAGCAGTAGGATTAGCGGGGTCAACGCAGATACGCAGTATTTT.

V is TRBV4-2 and J is TRBJ2-7; 8 bases line up with TRBD1. CDR1 and CDR2 (germline): LGHNA, YNFKEQ. The trim removed 2 bases at V and 3 bases at J, leaving 3 bases unmatched. The CDR3 length is 14 residues. CDR3 DNA sequence: TGTGCCAGCAGCCAACCCGACAGGGGCTACGAGCAGTACTTC. Translated, it gives CASSQPDRGYEQYF.

This clone appeared many times. The V gene is TRBV11-1, the J gene TRBJ2-3; perhaps D is TRBD1 or TRBD2 (5 bases each). The germline CDR1 and CDR2 sequences are SGHAT and FQDESV (reference sequence). The CDR3 loop spans 16 amino acids. V lost 5 bases and J 4 bases, leaving 19 bases between the germline ends. The CDR3 protein is CASSPPLGPQADTQYF. CDR3 DNA sequence: TGTGCCAGCAGCCCCCCGCTGGGACCGCAGGCAGATACGCAGTATTTT.

This clone showed up just a few times. The chain carries TRBV6-2 or TRBV6-3 and TRBJ2-7; tentative D call: TRBD1 (6 bases). Trimming left V 6 bases short and J 2 bases short, with 14 bases between. Per germline, CDR1 MNHEY and CDR2 SVGEGT. The CDR3 spans 14 residues. The CDR3 DNA reads as TGTGCCAGCAGCCGCGACAGGAGCGCCTACGAGCAGTACTTC. Translating gives CASSRDRSAYEQYF.